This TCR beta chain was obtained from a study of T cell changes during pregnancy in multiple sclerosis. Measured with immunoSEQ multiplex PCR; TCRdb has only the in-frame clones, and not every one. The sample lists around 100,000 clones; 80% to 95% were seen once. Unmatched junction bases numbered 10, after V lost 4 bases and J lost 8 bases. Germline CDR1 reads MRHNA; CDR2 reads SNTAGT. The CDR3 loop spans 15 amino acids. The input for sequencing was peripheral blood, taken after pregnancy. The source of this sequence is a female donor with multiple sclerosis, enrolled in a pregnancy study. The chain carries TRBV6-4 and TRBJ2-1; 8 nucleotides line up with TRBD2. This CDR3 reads CASSAAGESSHEQFF. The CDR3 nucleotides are TGTGCCAGCAGTGCAGCGGGAGAGTCCTCCCATGAGCAGTTCTTC.